The sequence of this TCR beta chain was determined in a study of blood T cells in healthy people across ages. Of note for this clonotype: The antigen is unknown.

In germline, CDR1 is SNHLY, CDR2 FYNNEI. The CDR3 has 15 residues. Trimming shortened V by 8 bases and J by 3 bases, and 18 bases separated the two germline ends. Then a second PCR, running roughly 7 to 11 cycles, was carried out with a sample-barcoded 5' primer and a J-beta primer mix. TCRdb re-called the 5' RACE reads through MiXCR, storing one row per CDR3 protein. The repertoire has hundreds of thousands of distinct CDR3 sequences, approximately 21% of them found once; the top ten carry about 22%. Findings of the study overall: Estimates of diversity drawn from one million T cells were considered underestimates. Diversity was higher, and naive CD4+ cells more numerous, in long-lived donors than in aged donors. No conclusive comparison of naive versus antigen-experienced cells was possible with unsorted PBMCs.

This TCR was sampled from a man between 65 and 85 years old in good health. V and J are TRBV2 and TRBJ2-3; D ambiguous. The sequenced material came from blood. CDR3 sequence (DNA): TGTGCCAGCTCCCTCTTCGCGACGGGTACAGATACGCAGTATTTT. This gives the protein CASSLFATGTDTQYF. Filled out from reference TRBV2 and TRBJ2-3, the complete variable domain reads EPEVTQTPSHQVTQMGQEVILRCVPISNHLYFYWYRQILGQKVEFLVSFYNNEISEKSEIFDDQFSVERPDGSNFTLKIRSTKLEDSAMYFCASSLFATGTDTQYFGPGTRLTVL.